The T cell receptor beta chain under discussion was sequenced for a study of control samples from healthy donors and cancer patients. The assay was immunoSEQ multiplex PCR, and TCRdb's table has in-frame clones only and misses some. The sample lists 130,000 or so clones; around 90% were seen once. Germline assignment: CDR1 SGHNT and CDR2 YYREEE (reference sequence). Deletions cut 4 bases from V and 0 bases from J, with 11 bases between. The CDR3 totals 14 residues. Sample: blood. The clonotype originates from a man aged 35 to 55 in good health. J is TRBJ2-7 and V is TRBV5-4; tentatively, D is TRBD1 (6 bases). In DNA, the CDR3 is TGTGCCAGCAGCGTACAGGGATCCTCCTACGAGCAGTACTTC. Its protein is CASSVQGSSYEQYF.